This T cell receptor (beta chain) was documented in a study of T-cell reconstitution after alpha-beta-depleted transplantation in children (dated by TCRdb to 2015 to 2016). Study-wide context: The study quantitatively tracked T-cell immune reconstitution after TCRalphabeta/CD19-depleted allogeneic hematopoietic cell transplantation in children using TCR repertoire profiling.

From the cysteine up to the phenylalanine, the CDR3 has a length of 15 residues. The CDR3 DNA has 45 bases and is translated from base 1. From the germline V gene (reference sequence), CDR1 is DFQATT and CDR2 is SNEGSKA. Clipping removes 0 bases from V and 2 bases from J, with 4 as the unmatched junction base count. This clonotype was recorded once. Its antigen has not been determined. Nothing much larger sits one base from this clone, and base qualities are not available. One read represents weak support. This specimen's treatment or condition label, interpreted: allogeneic hematopoietic cell transplantation with graft depleted of TCRalphabeta T cells and CD19 B cells. Transplant recipients were children who received TCRalphabeta/CD19-depleted allogeneic hematopoietic cell grafts. The receptor library was made with PCR. Sequencer: Illumina HiSeq 2500. TCR library preparation used molecular barcoding, with unique molecular identifiers applied to normalize quantification of the TCRbeta repertoire. TCRdb trimmed the raw reads at Q25, called clones with MiXCR and kept productive beta chains. CDR3 protein sequences are deduplicated, and each keeps its most common genes and DNA. A total of 350,000 to 500,000 distinct CDR3 sequences appear in this sample, approximately 41% of them only once. The biggest ten clones account for around a quarter of the sample.

The paper as a whole reports these results and caveats: The apparently early alphabetaT-cell count recovery about two months after transplant was reportedly dependent on only several hundred rapidly expanded clones derived from non-depleted graft cells. Over subsequent months, a decline in hyperexpanded clone frequencies was noted, and after one year, T-cell counts and TCRbeta diversity were mostly ascribed to newly produced T cells. The high TCRbeta diversity at day 60 in some patients was ascribed to recipient T cells and intrathymic progenitors that had survived conditioning.

Recombination linked TRBV20-1 to TRBJ2-7, with 10 middle bases fitting TRBD2. The specimen comprised PBMCs, sampled before TCRalphabeta/CD19-depleted stem cell transplant. The TCR comes from a girl aged 2-10 years with aplastic anemia, due to receive a stem cell transplant. The CDR3 reads CSARDLAGGTYEQYF. The sequence in DNA is TGCAGTGCTAGAGATTTAGCGGGAGGTACCTACGAGCAGTACTTC.